The clone carrying this TCR beta chain was found many times. What it recognizes is unknown. Trimming shortened V by 0 bases and J by 5 bases, and 8 bases separated the two germline ends. This CDR3 region has 15 residues. Looked up from germline, CDR1 is MNHEY and CDR2 is SVGAGI. The record originates from a study of blood T cells in healthy people across ages. Study-level findings and limits: PBMCs went unsorted, and a conclusive naive versus antigen-experienced comparison was therefore prevented.

PCR was performed a second time for roughly 7 to 12 cycles using a sample-barcoded 5' primer and a J-beta primer mix. Sequencing yielded, for each sample, at least 3 million paired-end reads carrying CDR3. In TCRdb, the 5' RACE reads were re-called with MiXCR into one record per CDR3 protein. The table has 600,000 to 800,000 distinct CDR3 sequences, approximately 52% seen once; the top ten hold approximately 15%. The study drew donors from healthy Caucasian individuals in Russia aged roughly 6 to 90. Each donor gave around 9.6 milliliters of peripheral blood. The rearrangement links TRBV6-5 to TRBJ1-6, with D hard to call. The origin of this receptor is an elderly woman in good health. What was sequenced was blood. The CDR3 nucleotides read TGTGCCAGCAGTTACTCGTCACGGAATAATTCACCCCTCCACTTT. Encoded protein: CASSYSSRNNSPLHF.